The 20 T cell receptor beta chains reported below all come from one sample, sequenced in a study of cytomegalovirus exposure and HLA in healthy donors. Data came from immunoSEQ multiplex PCR; TCRdb stores just in-frame clones and leaves some out. The sample holds 260,000 or so clones; just under 90% are singletons and the top ten take about 3%. The sequencing input was PBMCs. Receptors originate from a man younger than 35 in good health and CMV-seronegative.

The chain links TRBV28 to TRBJ2-5; D is ambiguous. V lost 6 bases and J lost 0, with 14 bases in between. The CDR3 spans 15 residues. Germline CDR1 reads MDHEN; CDR2 reads SYDVKM. CDR3 amino acids: CASRLATKYQETQYF. CDR3 bases: TGTGCCAGCAGGTTAGCCACAAAGTACCAAGAGACCCAGTACTTC.

V usage is TRBV19 and J usage is TRBJ1-5, with D tentatively TRBD1 (5 bases). CDR1 LNHDA and CDR2 SQIVND come from the germline V gene (reference sequence). V lost 9 bases and J 0 bases, leaving 6 bases between the germline ends. The CDR3 is 12 amino acids. The CDR3 region is CASQGSNQPQHF. The CDR3 DNA sequence: TGTGCCAGCCAGGGTAGCAATCAGCCCCAGCATTTT.

This chain joins TRBV5-1 and TRBJ1-6, with a tentative D call TRBD1 (5 bases). Germline V gene data show CDR1 as SGHRS and CDR2 as YFSETQ. The CDR3 loop spans 17 amino acids. V was clipped by 4 bases and J by 10 bases, with 24 bases between them. The CDR3 here is CASSPDLGGRGKSPLHF. The DNA of the CDR3 is TGCGCCAGCAGCCCGGATTTGGGGGGACGCGGGAAATCACCCCTCCACTTT. Complete variable domain (other parts from reference TRBV5-1 and TRBJ1-6): KAGVTQTPRYLIKTRGQQVTLSCSPISGHRSVSWYQQTPGQGLQFLFEYFSETQRNKGNFPGRFSGRQFSNSRSEMNVSTLELGDSALYLCASSPDLGGRGKSPLHFGNGTRLTVT.

This sequence joins TRBV7-2 and TRBJ2-1; D is undetermined. The CDR3 totals 14 residues. CDR1 SGHTA and CDR2 FQGNSA come from the germline V gene. The V end lost 0 bases, the J end lost 4 bases, and 7 bases lay between the germline ends. As DNA, the CDR3 is TGTGCCAGCAGCTTAGCCCTAGAATACAATGAGCAGTTCTTC. It specifies CASSLALEYNEQFF.

DNA of the CDR3: TGTGCCAGCTCACCTGGGACATGGGTCTTAGAGCAGTACTTC. Encoded protein: CASSPGTWVLEQYF. V is TRBV18 and J is TRBJ2-7, with D possibly TRBD1 on 6 matching bases. The CDR3 spans 14 residues. V lost 3 bases and J lost 7, with 16 bases in between. Germline CDR1 KGHSH, CDR2 LQKENI.

V usage is TRBV11-2 and J usage is TRBJ2-5, with 10 bases matching TRBD2. CDR3 length: 17 residues. J lost 2 bases, V lost 1 base, and 7 bases had no gene match. Germline lookup yields CDR1 SGHAT and CDR2 FQNNGV. The CDR3 nucleotides are TGTGCCAGCAGCTTAGGGGCTAGCGGGGGCCAACAAGAGACCCAGTACTTC. Its translation: CASSLGASGGQQETQYF.

V is TRBV7-6 and J is TRBJ1-5, with TRBD1 as a possible D gene (6 bases). Germline V gene lookup returns CDR1 SGHVS and CDR2 FNYEAQ. The CDR3 contains 15 residues. Trimming took 1 base from V and 5 from J, leaving 12 bases between them. Here the CDR3 reads CASSLGQAGDQPQHF. CDR3 bases: TGTGCCAGCAGCTTAGGACAGGCGGGGGATCAGCCCCAGCATTTT.

This chain joins TRBV19 and TRBJ2-1, with 7 bases fitting TRBD1. The CDR3 length is 14 residues. The ends lost 3 bases at V and 6 bases at J; junction bases unmatched: 5. Germline V gene sequence: CDR1 LNHDA, CDR2 SQIVND (reference sequence). CDR3 sequence reads: CASSILGGPNEQFF. For the CDR3, the DNA is TGTGCCAGTAGTATCCTAGGGGGCCCCAATGAGCAGTTCTTC.

This sequence joins TRBV4-1 and TRBJ2-7, with D possibly TRBD1 on 6 matching bases. This CDR3 comprises 15 residues. Trimming cost V 4 bases and J 5 bases, with 18 bases left between them. Germline lookup yields CDR1 MGHRA and CDR2 YSYEKL. In DNA form, the CDR3 reads TGCGCCAGCAGCCCCTTTTTCCTGGGGGCGAACGAGCAGTACTTC. Its translation: CASSPFFLGANEQYF.

The chain couples TRBV19 to TRBJ2-3; TRBD1 matches 8 bases. Germline trimming cut 5 bases from V and 6 bases from J; bases unmatched to any gene: 13. The CDR3 runs 16 residues. The V gene's germline CDR1 is LNHDA and CDR2 SQIVND (reference sequence). The CDR3 nucleotides read TGTGCCAGTAGTTCTGGACAGGGAAAGGAGGGGGATACGCAGTATTTT. It yields the protein CASSSGQGKEGDTQYF.

This clone has just a few counts. The chain is built from TRBV28 and TRBJ2-7; perhaps TRBD1 as D (6 bases). Germline CDR1 is MDHEN and CDR2 is SYDVKM. With 7 bases removed from V and 5 bases from J, the gap between germline ends came to 9 bases. This CDR3 contains 11 residues. Here the CDR3 DNA reads TGTGCCAGCATGTGGGGGCACGAGCAGTACTTC. This encodes CASMWGHEQYF.

The chain combines TRBV29-1 with TRBJ2-7; TRBD1 matches at 8 bases. The J segment lost 6 bases and the V segment lost 4 bases, leaving 11 bases of the junction unmatched. The CDR3 spans 14 residues. CDR1 and CDR2 (germline): SQVTM, ANQGSEA. The CDR3 spells CSVASGTGISEQYF. The CDR3 DNA is TGCAGCGTTGCCTCCGGGACAGGAATTTCCGAGCAGTACTTC.

The rearrangement joins TRBV7-9 to TRBJ2-7; maybe TRBD1 (5 bases). The length of the CDR3 is 15 residues. Germline loops: CDR1 SEHNR, CDR2 FQNEAQ (reference sequence). The V and J ends lost 8 bases and 5 bases respectively, with 22 bases between them. This CDR3 reads CASGHSDITGHEQYF. As DNA, the CDR3 is TGTGCCAGCGGACATTCGGACATAACAGGCCACGAGCAGTACTTC. The full variable domain, rest sourced from reference TRBV7-9 and TRBJ2-7, is DTGVSQNPRHKITKRGQNVTFRCDPISEHNRLYWYRQTLGQGPEFLTYFQNEAQLEKSRLLSDRFSAERPKGSFSTLEIQRTEQGDSAMYLCASGHSDITGHEQYFGPGTRLTVT.

The chain carries TRBV2 and TRBJ2-5, with D unresolved. The last part of the DNA fits TRBJ2-7 better; the J call may be wrong. Germline CDR1 reads SNHLY; CDR2 reads FYNNEI. This CDR3 is 11 amino acids long. This CDR3 is CASSVGHEQYF. The CDR3 nucleotides read TGTGCCAGCAGTGTAGGACACGAGCAGTACTTC.

This clone was observed once. This sequence joins TRBV29-1 and TRBJ2-7; 9 bases align to TRBD1. The germline V gene encodes CDR1 SQVTM and CDR2 ANQGSEA. The CDR3 is 12 residues long. Losses at the gene ends were 8 bases for V and 3 bases for J; bases not matched to a gene: 5. The CDR3 spells CSITGQGYEQYF. CDR3 DNA sequence: TGCAGCATAACGGGACAGGGCTACGAGCAGTACTTC.

This rearrangement joins TRBV6-5 to TRBJ2-2; weak D call: TRBD1 (6 bases). This CDR3 is 16 amino acids long. Per the germline V gene, CDR1 is MNHEY and CDR2 is SVGAGI. The germline V and J ends were trimmed by 0 bases and 7 bases, with 15 bases remaining between them. The CDR3 here is CASSYSITGWGGELFF. DNA for the CDR3: TGTGCCAGCAGTTACTCGATAACAGGGTGGGGCGGGGAGCTGTTTTTT.

The gene calls are TRBV28 and TRBJ2-7; tentative D call: TRBD1 (5 bases). This CDR3 is built from 14 residues. Trimming pared 2 bases from V and 2 bases from J, leaving 10 bases between. The germline V gene encodes CDR1 MDHEN and CDR2 SYDVKM. The CDR3 is CASSLRGFTYEQYF. The CDR3 DNA follows: TGTGCCAGCAGTTTAAGGGGTTTTACCTACGAGCAGTACTTC.

J is TRBJ2-7 and V is TRBV27; 10 bases are a match to TRBD1. The CDR3 is 15 residues long. CDR1 is MNHEY, CDR2 SMNVEV, per germline (reference sequence). V trimming: 9 bases; J trimming: 5 bases; junction bases outside the gene matches: 13. DNA of the CDR3: TGTGCCAGTTCCCGGACAGGGGGAATTGTACACGAGCAGTACTTC. Translation gives CASSRTGGIVHEQYF.

V is TRBV4-1 and J is TRBJ2-3, with D perhaps matching TRBD1 (7 bases). Trimming took off 10 bases at V and 0 bases at J, with 17 bases between the two ends. The CDR3 consists of 15 residues. Germline loops: CDR1 MGHRA, CDR2 YSYEKL. CDR3 nucleotide sequence: TGCGCCATCCGAGACAGGGCGGGAAGCACAGATACGCAGTATTTT. This sequence encodes CAIRDRAGSTDTQYF.

V and J are TRBV10-3 and TRBJ1-1; the D is unclear. CDR1 is ENHRY and CDR2 is SYGVKD in the germline V gene. V lost 2 bases and J lost 5, with 12 bases in between. CDR3 length: 14 amino acids. The CDR3 DNA reads TGTGCCATCAGTGAGGTGGGCCTTGGTACTGAAGCTTTCTTT. Translated, it gives CAISEVGLGTEAFF.